These 25 T cell receptor beta chains were all obtained from the same sample, sequenced in a study of identifying expanded T cells in peripheral blood (dated by TCRdb to 2018 to 2020). The library was obtained by the immunoSEQ multiplex PCR assay. TCRdb carries this immuneACCESS record with in-frame sequences only. Its versions omit some clonotypes, under half of them owing to an unresolved V gene in the studies checked, with the rest unexplained. The sample includes about 47,000 clones, with roughly 82% observed a single time. The top ten clones comprise 12% to 15% of the sample. The sample taken for sequencing was blood. The receptors shown here come from a person between 18 and 70 years old in good health.

This clone has only a few counts. CDR3 coding DNA: TGCGCCAGCCGCCACCTCAATGAGCAGTTCTTC. Residues: CASRHLNEQFF. The V gene is TRBV10-2, the J gene TRBJ2-1; D is undetermined. V shed 8 bases and J shed 6 bases, with 8 bases lying between them. The CDR3 is 11 residues long. The germline gives CDR1 WSHSY, CDR2 SAAADI.

This chain's CDR3 is CASSSELNTEAFF. CDR3 coding DNA: TGTGCCAGCAGCTCGGAGTTGAACACTGAAGCTTTCTTT. The V and J genes are TRBV5-4 and TRBJ1-1; D gene unclear. This CDR3 has 13 amino acids. Trimming took 3 bases from V and 0 from J, leaving 6 bases between them. Germline V gives CDR1 SGHNT, CDR2 YYREEE (reference sequence).

The chain employs TRBV18 and TRBJ2-2, with TRBD2 matching 11 bases. The junction had 5 bases not matched to a gene; V was cut back by 4 bases and J by 1 base. The CDR3 length is 17 residues. Germline CDR1 reads KGHSH; CDR2 reads LQKENI. The CDR3 DNA reads as TGTGCCAGCTCACTACTCGGGACTAGCGGGAACACCGGGGAGCTGTTTTTT. Translation: CASSLLGTSGNTGELFF.

V is TRBV5-5 and J is TRBJ2-5; 11 nucleotides align to TRBD2. V dropped 2 bases and J dropped 2; count of bases not matched to a gene: 5. The CDR3 has 16 amino acids. Germline CDR1 reads SGHKS; CDR2 reads YYEKEE (reference sequence). Written as DNA, the CDR3 is TGTGCCAGCAGCTTAAGACTAGCGGGGATTCAAGAGACCCAGTACTTC. Amino acids: CASSLRLAGIQETQYF. Drawing the rest from reference TRBV5-5 and TRBJ2-5, the complete variable domain is DAGVTQSPTHLIKTRGQQVTLRCSPISGHKSVSWYQQVLGQGPQFIFQYYEKEERGRGNFPDRFSARQFPNYSSELNVNALLLGDSALYLCASSLRLAGIQETQYFGPGTRLLVL.

CDR3 DNA: TGTGCCACCGGACTAGGGGAGACCCAGTACTTC. Amino acids: CATGLGETQYF. The J gene is TRBJ2-5, the V gene TRBV19, with 7 bases matching TRBD2. Trimming at V came to 10 bases and at J to 5 bases, leaving 4 bases not matched to a gene. This CDR3 has 11 amino acids. CDR1 LNHDA and CDR2 SQIVND come from the germline V gene (reference sequence).

This clone was picked up a small number of times. This chain connects TRBV2 to TRBJ1-2; D remains unclear. The CDR3 length is 12 residues. Germline V lookup: CDR1 SNHLY, CDR2 FYNNEI. Trimming cost V 6 bases and J 2 bases, with 7 bases left between them. The chain's CDR3 is CASSPGNYGYTF. The CDR3 DNA reads as TGTGCCAGCAGCCCGGGCAACTATGGCTACACCTTC.

This chain links TRBV6-6 with TRBJ2-5, with D maybe TRBD1 (6 bases). V was clipped by 3 bases and J by 2 bases, with 13 bases between them. Germline CDR1 is MNHNY and CDR2 is SVGAGI (reference sequence). There are 15 residues in the CDR3. CDR3 coding DNA: TGTGCCAGCAGTTATACAGGGTGGGTTCAAGAGACCCAGTACTTC. This translates into CASSYTGWVQETQYF.

V and J are TRBV5-1 and TRBJ1-1; D is undetermined. This CDR3 region has 15 residues. From germline, CDR1 is SGHRS and CDR2 YFSETQ. Trimming removed 4 bases at V and 1 base at J, with 14 bases between. This CDR3 is CASSSRSAGNTEAFF. The CDR3 coding sequence is TGCGCCAGCAGCAGCAGGTCGGCCGGGAACACTGAAGCTTTCTTT. Based on the CDR3 plus reference TRBV5-1 and TRBJ1-1, the full variable domain is KAGVTQTPRYLIKTRGQQVTLSCSPISGHRSVSWYQQTPGQGLQFLFEYFSETQRNKGNFPGRFSGRQFSNSRSEMNVSTLELGDSALYLCASSSRSAGNTEAFFGQGTRLTVV.

V is TRBV21-1 and J is TRBJ1-2; the table's TRBD1 call for D was not verified on the DNA. TRBV21-1 is a pseudogene segment. The CDR3 is 16 amino acids. The CDR3 sequence: CASSKSSGQANYGYTF. The DNA of the CDR3 is TGTGCCAGCAGCAAATCTTCGGGACAGGCCAACTATGGCTACACCTTC.

J is TRBJ1-1 and V is TRBV5-5; D unclear. The germline V gene encodes CDR1 SGHKS and CDR2 YYEKEE (reference sequence). V lost 3 bases and J 4 bases, leaving 10 bases between the germline ends. The CDR3 spans 13 residues. The CDR3 protein is CASSSSLSTEAFF. In DNA, the CDR3 is TGTGCCAGCAGCTCCTCCCTCAGCACTGAAGCTTTCTTT.

J is TRBJ1-2 and V is TRBV6-5, with D possibly TRBD1 on 6 matching bases. The CDR3 runs to 14 residues. Germline V gene sequence: CDR1 MNHEY, CDR2 SVGAGI. V was trimmed by 2 bases and J by 4 bases, leaving 11 bases between them. For the CDR3, the DNA is TGTGCCAGCAGTTACGAGCCCAGGGGCTATGGCTACACCTTC. Translation gives CASSYEPRGYGYTF.

The chain joins TRBV5-6 to TRBJ2-3; 7 bases match TRBD2. V lost 4 bases and J lost 4; bases outside the gene matches: 12. CDR1 and CDR2 (germline): SGHDT, YYEEEE. CDR3 length: 16 residues. In DNA, the CDR3 is TGTGCCAGCAGCCCACGCCCAGCGGGATTGGCAGATACGCAGTATTTT. It yields the protein CASSPRPAGLADTQYF.

The rearrangement joins TRBV30 to TRBJ2-5; TRBD1 or TRBD2 may be the D gene (6 bases each). Germline values: CDR1 GTSNPN, CDR2 SVGIG (reference sequence). V lost 0 bases to trimming and J lost 1 base, with 12 bases between them. The CDR3 totals 15 residues. The CDR3 region is CAWSVQGGVQETQYF. The CDR3 DNA sequence: TGTGCCTGGAGTGTACAGGGCGGGGTCCAAGAGACCCAGTACTTC.

This clone was detected a few times. The chain employs TRBV11-3 and TRBJ1-2, with D tentatively TRBD1 (5 bases). The CDR3 is made up of 13 amino acids. V was trimmed by 5 bases and J by 4 bases, leaving 11 bases between them. The germline V gene encodes CDR1 SGHNT and CDR2 YENEEA. The CDR3 protein is CASSPRDSYGYTF. Written as DNA, the CDR3 is TGTGCCAGCAGCCCTCGAGACAGCTATGGCTACACCTTC.

The chain recombines TRBV5-5 with TRBJ1-4; no firm D call. With 0 bases removed from V and 0 bases from J, the gap between germline ends came to 6 bases. This CDR3 contains 15 residues. Germline V gene lookup returns CDR1 SGHKS and CDR2 YYEKEE (reference sequence). CDR3 region: CASSLARATNEKLFF. The CDR3 coding sequence is TGTGCCAGCAGCTTGGCCCGAGCAACTAATGAAAAACTGTTTTTT.

The chain combines TRBV9 with TRBJ1-2, with a possible D match to TRBD1 (6 bases). Germline lookup yields CDR1 SGDLS and CDR2 YYNGEE. Trimming left V 4 bases short and J 2 bases short, with 15 bases between. This CDR3 spans 15 amino acids. The CDR3 DNA reads TGTGCCAGCAGCAAAGAGGAGGGGACAAACTATGGCTACACCTTC. Its translation: CASSKEEGTNYGYTF.

This chain links TRBV6-5 with TRBJ2-2; 9 bases map to TRBD2. The CDR3 has 16 residues. Per germline, CDR1 MNHEY and CDR2 SVGAGI. Unmatched junction bases numbered 6, after V lost 2 bases and J lost 5 bases. The DNA of the CDR3 is TGTGCCAGCAGTTACGCCACTAGCGGGTGGACCGGGGAGCTGTTTTTT. Translated: CASSYATSGWTGELFF.

The gene calls are TRBV4-1 and TRBJ2-7; possibly TRBD2 for D (6 bases). The CDR3 sequence is 14 residues long. Trimming took off 1 base at V and 3 bases at J, with 10 bases between the two ends. Germline CDR1 is MGHRA and CDR2 is YSYEKL. In DNA, the CDR3 is TGCGCCAGCAGCCAAGGTCCAGCGGGCTACGAGCAGTACGTC. Its translation: CASSQGPAGYEQYV.

This chain joins TRBV11-2 and TRBJ2-5; the match to TRBD2 covers 9 bases. The V gene's germline CDR1 is SGHAT and CDR2 FQNNGV. The CDR3 sequence is 16 residues long. Trimming removed 1 base from V and 5 bases from J; junction bases left unmatched: 8. The CDR3 spells CASSLASSGEGETQYF. The DNA of the CDR3 is TGTGCCAGCAGCTTAGCTTCTAGCGGGGAGGGGGAGACCCAGTACTTC.

This rearrangement joins TRBV20-1 to TRBJ1-6; the D gene is possibly TRBD1 (5 bases). Per the germline V gene, CDR1 is DFQATT and CDR2 is SNEGSKA (reference sequence). This CDR3 contains 11 residues. Between the trimmed V and J ends, which lost 5 bases and 13 bases, there was a span of 12 bases. The CDR3 loop reads CSAGSGGPLHF. The CDR3, as DNA: TGCAGTGCTGGGAGTGGGGGTCCCCTCCACTTT.

The rearrangement uses TRBV7-3 and TRBJ2-6; D gene ambiguous. Looked up from germline, CDR1 is SGHTA and CDR2 is FQGTGA. V lost 2 bases and J 0 bases, leaving 8 bases between the germline ends. The CDR3 runs 16 residues. The CDR3 loop reads CASSLGQNSGANVLTF. CDR3 nucleotide sequence: TGTGCCAGCAGCTTAGGGCAGAACTCTGGGGCCAACGTCCTGACTTTC.

The rearrangement links TRBV28 to TRBJ2-7; no reliable D call. CDR3 length: 11 amino acids. CDR1 is MDHEN and CDR2 is SYDVKM in the germline V gene. V lost 5 bases, J lost 7 bases, and 9 bases lay in between. The CDR3: CASSPRWEQYF. DNA of the CDR3: TGTGCCAGCAGTCCTCGGTGGGAGCAGTACTTC.

The genes are TRBV7-2 and TRBJ2-1; D gene uncertain. This CDR3 contains 14 residues. V was clipped by 1 base and J by 12 bases, with 16 bases between them. Per the germline V gene, CDR1 is SGHTA and CDR2 is FQGNSA. The CDR3 loop is CASSLDEVVATQFF. In DNA, the CDR3 is TGTGCCAGCAGCTTAGACGAGGTTGTGGCAACGCAGTTCTTC.

The V call is TRBV9, the J call TRBJ1-3; 7 nucleotides agree with TRBD1. The V segment lost 0 bases and the J segment 0 bases; nucleotides outside the gene matches: 6. The CDR3 totals 17 residues. Germline CDR1 is SGDLS and CDR2 is YYNGEE. CDR3 sequence (DNA): TGTGCCAGCAGCGTAGGACAGGGACAGAGCTCTGGAAACACCATATATTTT. As protein: CASSVGQGQSSGNTIYF.

This clone has just a few counts. This chain uses TRBV11-3 with TRBJ2-7, with 8 bases matching TRBD2. The CDR3 is made up of 14 amino acids. J lost 6 bases, V lost 1 base, and 5 bases had no gene match. Germline CDR1 is SGHNT and CDR2 is YENEEA. CDR3 DNA sequence: TGTGCCAGCAGCTTAGCGGGCGGGGGGCGCGAGCAGTACTTC. Protein: CASSLAGGGREQYF.